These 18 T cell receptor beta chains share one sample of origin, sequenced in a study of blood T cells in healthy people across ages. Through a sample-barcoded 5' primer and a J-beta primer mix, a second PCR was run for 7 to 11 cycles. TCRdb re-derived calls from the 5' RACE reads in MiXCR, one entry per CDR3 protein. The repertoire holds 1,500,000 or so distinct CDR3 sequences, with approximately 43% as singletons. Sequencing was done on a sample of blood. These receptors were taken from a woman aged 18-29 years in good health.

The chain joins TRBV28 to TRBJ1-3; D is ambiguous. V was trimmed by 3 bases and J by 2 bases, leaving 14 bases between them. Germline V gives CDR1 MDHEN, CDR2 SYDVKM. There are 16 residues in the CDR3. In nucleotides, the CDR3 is TGTGCCAGCAGTTTGGGTTTGGGTGTAGCTGGAAACACCATATATTTT. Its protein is CASSLGLGVAGNTIYF. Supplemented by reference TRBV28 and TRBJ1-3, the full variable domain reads DVKVTQSSRYLVKRTGEKVFLECVQDMDHENMFWYRQDPGLGLRLIYFSYDVKMKEKGDIPEGYSVSREKKERFSLILESASTNQTSMYLCASSLGLGVAGNTIYFGEGSWLTVV.

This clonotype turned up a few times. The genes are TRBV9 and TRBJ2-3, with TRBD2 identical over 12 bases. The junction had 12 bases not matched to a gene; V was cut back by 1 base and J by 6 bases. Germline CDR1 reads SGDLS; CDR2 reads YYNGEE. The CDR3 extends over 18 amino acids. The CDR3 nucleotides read TGTGCCAGCAGCGTACCCTTAGGGGCTAGCGGGAGGGCGGATACGCAGTATTTT. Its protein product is CASSVPLGASGRADTQYF.

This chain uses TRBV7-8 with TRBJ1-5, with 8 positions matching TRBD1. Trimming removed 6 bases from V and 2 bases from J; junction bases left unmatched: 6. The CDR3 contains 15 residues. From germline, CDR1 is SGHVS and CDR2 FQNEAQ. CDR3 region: CASSPDRVGNQPQHF. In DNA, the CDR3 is TGTGCCAGCAGTCCGGACAGGGTGGGCAATCAGCCCCAGCATTTT.

As DNA, the CDR3 is TGTGCCAACCTAAAGCTAGAGGGTCGCGACTATGGCTACACCTTC. This sequence encodes CANLKLEGRDYGYTF. The chain carries TRBV6-1 and TRBJ1-2; D gene uncertain. V was cut by 10 bases and J by 3 bases, with 21 bases left in between. The CDR3 is made up of 15 amino acids. Germline CDR1 reads MNHNS; CDR2 reads SASEGT.

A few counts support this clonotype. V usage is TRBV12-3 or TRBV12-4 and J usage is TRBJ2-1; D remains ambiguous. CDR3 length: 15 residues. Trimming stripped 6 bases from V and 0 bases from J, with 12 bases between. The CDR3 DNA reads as TGTGCCAGCAGCCGGGCGGCCAACTCCTACAATGAGCAGTTCTTC. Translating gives CASSRAANSYNEQFF.

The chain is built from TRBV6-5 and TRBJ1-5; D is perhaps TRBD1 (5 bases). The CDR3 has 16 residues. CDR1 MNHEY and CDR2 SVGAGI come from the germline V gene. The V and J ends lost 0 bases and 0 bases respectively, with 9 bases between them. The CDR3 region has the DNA TGTGCCAGCAGTTACTCAGCAGGGAATAGCAATCAGCCCCAGCATTTT. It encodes CASSYSAGNSNQPQHF.

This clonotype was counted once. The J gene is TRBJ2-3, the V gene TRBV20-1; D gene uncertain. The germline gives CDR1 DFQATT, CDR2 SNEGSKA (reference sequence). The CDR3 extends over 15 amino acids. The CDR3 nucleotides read TGCAGGCCTAGATCCGGGCAAGGAAAGGCGGATACGCAGTATTTT. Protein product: CRPRSGQGKADTQYF.

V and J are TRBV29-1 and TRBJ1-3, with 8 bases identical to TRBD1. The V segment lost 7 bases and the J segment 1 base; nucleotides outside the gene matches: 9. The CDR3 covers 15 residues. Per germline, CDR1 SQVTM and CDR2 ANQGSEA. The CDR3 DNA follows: TGCAGCGCAAGGACAGGGTCGCGATCTGGAAACACCATATATTTT. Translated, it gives CSARTGSRSGNTIYF.

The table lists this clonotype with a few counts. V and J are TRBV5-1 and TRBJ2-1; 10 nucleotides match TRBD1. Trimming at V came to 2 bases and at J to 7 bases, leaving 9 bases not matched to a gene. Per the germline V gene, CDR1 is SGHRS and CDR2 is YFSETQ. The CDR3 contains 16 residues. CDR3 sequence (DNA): TGCGCCAGCAGCTTCCGACAGGGGGCCCCGACGAATGAGCAGTTCTTC. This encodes CASSFRQGAPTNEQFF.

The CDR3 region has the DNA TGTGCCAGCAGTGAAATTGAGGGGGGGAATCAGCCCCAGCATTTT. It specifies CASSEIEGGNQPQHF. The chain is built from TRBV6-1 and TRBJ1-5, with TRBD1 as a possible D gene (6 bases). V was pared by 2 bases and J by 4 bases, with 12 bases between. Per the germline V gene, CDR1 is MNHNS and CDR2 is SASEGT. The CDR3 is 15 amino acids.

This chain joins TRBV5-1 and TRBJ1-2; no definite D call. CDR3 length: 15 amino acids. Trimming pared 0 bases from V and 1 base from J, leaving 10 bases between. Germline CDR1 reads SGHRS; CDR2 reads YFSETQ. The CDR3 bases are TGCGCCAGCAGCTTGGAAAACAGCTATAACTATGGCTACACCTTC. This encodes CASSLENSYNYGYTF. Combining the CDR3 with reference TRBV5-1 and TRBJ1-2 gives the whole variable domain KAGVTQTPRYLIKTRGQQVTLSCSPISGHRSVSWYQQTPGQGLQFLFEYFSETQRNKGNFPGRFSGRQFSNSRSEMNVSTLELGDSALYLCASSLENSYNYGYTFGSGTRLTVV.

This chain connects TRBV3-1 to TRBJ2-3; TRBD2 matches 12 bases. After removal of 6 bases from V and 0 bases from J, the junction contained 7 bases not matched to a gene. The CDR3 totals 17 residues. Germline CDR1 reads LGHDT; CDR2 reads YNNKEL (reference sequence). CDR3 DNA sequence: TGTGCCAGCAGTCTAGCGGGGGGGCCCCCTAGCACAGATACGCAGTATTTT. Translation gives CASSLAGGPPSTDTQYF.

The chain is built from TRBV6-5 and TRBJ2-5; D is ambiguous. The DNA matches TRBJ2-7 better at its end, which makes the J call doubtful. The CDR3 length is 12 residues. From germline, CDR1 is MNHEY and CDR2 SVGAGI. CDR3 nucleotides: TGTGCCAGCAGTGCCTACACCTACGAGCAGTACTTC. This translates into CASSAYTYEQYF.

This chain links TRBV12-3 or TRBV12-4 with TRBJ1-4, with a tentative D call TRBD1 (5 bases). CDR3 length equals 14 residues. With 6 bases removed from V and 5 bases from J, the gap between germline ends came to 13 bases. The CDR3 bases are TGTGCCAGCAGCCCTTCCGAGGGGAATGAAAAACTGTTTTTT. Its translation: CASSPSEGNEKLFF.

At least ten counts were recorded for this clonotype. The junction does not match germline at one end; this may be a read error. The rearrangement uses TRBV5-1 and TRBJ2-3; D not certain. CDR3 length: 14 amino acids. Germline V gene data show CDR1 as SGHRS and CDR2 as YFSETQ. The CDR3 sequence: CASSLPGSTDTQYF. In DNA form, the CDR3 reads TGTGCCAGCAGCTTACCAGGATCCACAGATACGCAGTATTTT.

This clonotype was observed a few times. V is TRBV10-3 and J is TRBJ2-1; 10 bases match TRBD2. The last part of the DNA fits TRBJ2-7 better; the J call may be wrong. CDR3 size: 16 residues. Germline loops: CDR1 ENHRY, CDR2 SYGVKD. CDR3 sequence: CAISELLAGSYNEQYF. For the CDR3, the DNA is TGTGCCATCAGTGAGTTACTAGCGGGGTCCTACAATGAGCAGTACTTC.

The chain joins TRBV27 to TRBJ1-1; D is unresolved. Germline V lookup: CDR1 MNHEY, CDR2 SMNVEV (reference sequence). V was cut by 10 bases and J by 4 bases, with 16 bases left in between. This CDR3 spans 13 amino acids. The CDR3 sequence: CAISPGVGTEAFF. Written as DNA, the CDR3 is TGTGCCATATCTCCCGGGGTGGGCACTGAAGCTTTCTTT.

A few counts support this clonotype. Here the CDR3 DNA reads TGTGCCAGCAGCTTAGCCCGGAGGACAGGGTACCCGGGTAGGAACACTGAAGCTTTCTTT. Amino acid sequence: CASSLARRTGYPGRNTEAFF. The chain carries TRBV7-9 and TRBJ1-1, with 8 bases lining up with TRBD1. CDR1 is SEHNR, CDR2 FQNEAQ, per germline (reference sequence). V trimming: 0 bases; J trimming: 1 base; junction bases outside the gene matches: 16. The CDR3 totals 20 residues.